This T cell receptor beta chain was recorded in a study of vaccination effects on CD4 cells after COVID-19. Overall study findings and caveats: Infection- and vaccine-induced clones contracted markedly late after vaccination. Only 1 of 255 vaccine-induced clones from healthy vaccinees cross-reacted with common cold coronaviruses.

The CDR3 is 14 amino acids. Germline assignment: CDR1 SGHRS and CDR2 YFSETQ. Trimming pared 4 bases from V and 0 bases from J, leaving 10 bases between. Antigen-specific CD4+ T cells were first expanded with viral peptide pools by the ViraFEST assay and only then sequenced. CD4+ T cell isolation took place after 10 days of culture. Previously uninfected by SARS-CoV-2, the vaccine recipients also showed negative nucleocapsid antibodies. At days 3 and 7, half of the medium was exchanged for IL-2 medium. Some clones are missing from TCRdb's copy, which holds only in-frame ones; the method was immunoSEQ multiplex PCR. The table records fewer than 70,000 clones, approximately 80% of them present only once. About this clone itself: Its antigen is not identified.

J is TRBJ1-1 and V is TRBV5-1; D is undetermined. The source was CD4+ T cells from PBMCs cultured with SARS-CoV-2 spike peptides, collected before COVID-19 vaccination. This sequence was found in a human donor who received a COVID-19 vaccine. The CDR3 DNA is TGCGCCAGCAGCCCGAGAGCGGTGAACACTGAAGCTTTCTTT. Translation: CASSPRAVNTEAFF.